A single sample gave rise to the 25 T cell receptor beta chains below, sequenced in a study of tumor and adjacent non-tumor tissue in lung cancer. This sample's RNA came from whole unsorted tissue. Distant lung tissue was collected more than 3 cm away from the tumor edge. TCRbeta libraries were built with three rounds of nested PCR, modified from ARM-PCR. TCRdb recomputed calls from the multiplex PCR reads with MiXCR, one row per CDR3 protein. This table holds about 67,000 distinct CDR3 sequences, 65% to 80% found once. Sequencing was carried out using distant non-tumor lung tissue. Source of these receptors: a man in his 60s with non-small cell lung cancer.

The chain links TRBV28 to TRBJ2-7; D is ambiguous. CDR1 and CDR2 from the germline V gene are MDHEN and SYDVKM. The CDR3 covers 11 residues. V lost 3 bases, J lost 10 bases, and 10 bases lay in between. The CDR3 DNA is TGTGCCAGCAGTTTTAACGCCGAACAGTACTTC. Translation: CASSFNAEQYF.

Comments on this clonotype: This CDR3 is missing its conserved last phenylalanine or tryptophan, likely due to a read error. The chain couples TRBV5-4 to TRBJ1-2; D remains ambiguous. The length of the CDR3 is 14 residues. CDR1 and CDR2 from the germline V gene are SGHNT and YYREEE (reference sequence). CDR3 region: CACRHDRSNYGYTL. The CDR3 DNA follows: TGTGCATGCAGGCACGACCGGTCTAACTATGGCTACACCCTC.

In regard to this clonotype: A read error may account for a junction end that differs from germline. The chain carries TRBV29-1 and TRBJ2-7; possible D gene TRBD2, 5 bases. The germline gives CDR1 SQVTM, CDR2 ANQGSEA. The CDR3 is 13 amino acids. The CDR3 coding sequence is TGTAGCGCGAGGTCGGATGCCTCCTACGAGCAGTACTTC. Protein sequence: CSARSDASYEQYF.

A remark on this clonotype: The junction shows a germline mismatch at one end, possibly a read error. This CDR3 is CVSSRAGGLAKNIQYF. CDR3 coding DNA: TGTGTCAGCAGTCGTGCAGGGGGATTAGCCAAAAACATTCAGTATTTC. The V and J genes are TRBV6-2 or TRBV6-3 and TRBJ2-4; 7 positions match TRBD1. Germline V CDR1 and CDR2: MNHEY, SVGEGT. The CDR3 covers 16 residues.

Details on this clonotype: The junction shows a germline mismatch at one end, possibly a read error. DNA of the CDR3: TGTGCCTCGCAGGGAACGACAAGCTACAATGAACGGTTCTTT. This translates into CASQGTTSYNERFF. This chain connects TRBV28 to TRBJ2-1; D may be TRBD1 (5 bases). The CDR3 spans 14 residues. Looked up from germline, CDR1 is MDHEN and CDR2 is SYDVKM.

The sample holds a few counts of this clonotype. This chain uses TRBV12-3 or TRBV12-4 with TRBJ1-4; D remains ambiguous. V was shortened by 3 bases and J by 7 bases, with 3 bases between the two germline ends. CDR3 size: 11 residues. The CDR3 DNA reads TGTGCCAGCAGTTTTGGTGAAAAACTGTTTTTT. Translated: CASSFGEKLFF.

This clonotype was found once. At one end, the junction sequence differs from germline, possibly due to a read error. The chain carries TRBV14 and TRBJ2-3, with a weak D call TRBD1 (5 bases). Germline CDR1 is SGHDN and CDR2 is FVKESK. This CDR3 is built from 18 residues. The DNA of the CDR3 is TGTGCCAGCAGCCAAATGGGGCTTGGAGTTGCAGACACAGATATGCAGTATTTT. Its translation is CASSQMGLGVADTDMQYF.

This chain connects TRBV11-1 to TRBJ2-5; D remains unclear. V was pared by 7 bases and J by 0 bases, with 12 bases between. CDR1 is SGHAT, CDR2 FQDESV, per germline (reference sequence). The CDR3 spans 14 residues. The CDR3 here is CASTKVTYQETQYF. CDR3 nucleotides: TGTGCCAGCACTAAAGTCACGTACCAAGAGACCCAGTACTTC. Supplemented by reference TRBV11-1 and TRBJ2-5, the full variable domain reads EAEVAQSPRYKITEKSQAVAFWCDPISGHATLYWYRQILGQGPELLVQFQDESVVDDSQLPKDRFSAERLKGVDSTLKIQPAELGDSAMYLCASTKVTYQETQYFGPGTRLLVL.

The genes are TRBV29-1 and TRBJ2-1, with 11 bases identical to TRBD2. V was clipped by 5 bases and J by 11 bases; unmatched bases: 20. Germline CDR1 reads SQVTM; CDR2 reads ANQGSEA. The CDR3 totals 17 residues. The CDR3 is CSVSPPFSGRARNKQFF. CDR3 DNA sequence: TGCAGCGTTTCCCCCCCCTTTAGCGGGAGGGCGCGGAATAAGCAGTTCTTC.

This clonotype was observed once. The J gene is TRBJ2-3, the V gene TRBV29-1; D gene ambiguous. Germline-derived CDR1 and CDR2 are SQVTM and ANQGSEA. V shed 8 bases and J shed 6 bases, with 15 bases lying between them. This CDR3 is 12 amino acids long. CDR3 sequence (DNA): TGCAGCATAGGATTTGGCCCTGATACGCAGTATTTT. Protein: CSIGFGPDTQYF.

This clonotype was detected ten times or more. The chain uses TRBV10-1 and TRBJ2-2, with 7 bases aligning to TRBD1. Trimming at V came to 0 bases and at J to 6 bases, leaving 4 bases not matched to a gene. This CDR3 comprises 15 residues. Germline V lookup: CDR1 WNHNN, CDR2 SYGVQD (reference sequence). The CDR3 region is CASSESGRGSGELFF. CDR3 sequence (DNA): TGCGCCAGCAGTGAGTCTGGCAGGGGGTCCGGGGAGCTGTTTTTT.

In the case of this clonotype: The junction and the germline gene differ at one end; a read error may be behind it. The V call is TRBV12-3 or TRBV12-4, the J call TRBJ2-1, with unresolved D. This CDR3 region has 16 residues. CDR3 in DNA: TGTGCCAGCCTCAACGGTCCTGCAAGCTCCTACAATGACCAGTTCTTC. It is translated as CASLNGPASSYNDQFF.

The V and J genes are TRBV6-1 and TRBJ2-1; TRBD2 aligns across 8 bases. The CDR3 has 18 amino acids. Germline V gene lookup returns CDR1 MNHNS and CDR2 SASEGT. Germline trimming cut 4 bases from V and 8 bases from J; bases unmatched to any gene: 19. CDR3 DNA: TGTGCCAGCAGTGTTAACCCAGGACTAGCTGCAAGTATGGATGAGCAGTTCTTC. Its translation: CASSVNPGLAASMDEQFF.

Notes on this clonotype: At one end the junction does not follow the germline gene, possibly because of a read error. The chain has TRBV10-3 and TRBJ2-7; TRBD2 matches at 8 bases. Germline CDR1 ENHRY, CDR2 SYGVKD. This CDR3 is 16 amino acids long. For the CDR3, the DNA is TGTGCCATCAGTGACTTGGGGACTAGGAGTTCCTACAAGCAGTACTTC. Protein: CAISDLGTRSSYKQYF.

This clonotype has ten or more counts. This rearrangement joins TRBV28 to TRBJ2-5; 9 bases agree with TRBD2. With 8 bases clipped from V and 3 bases from J, the junction kept 13 bases outside the gene matches. Germline values: CDR1 MDHEN, CDR2 SYDVKM. There are 16 residues in the CDR3. CDR3 loop: CASSVFAGGPEETQYF. CDR3 coding DNA: TGTGCCAGCTCTGTTTTCGCGGGAGGGCCGGAAGAGACCCAGTACTTC.

In regard to this clonotype: At one end the junction does not follow the germline gene, possibly because of a read error. V and J are TRBV10-3 and TRBJ2-3; TRBD2 is a possible D gene (5 bases). The CDR3 runs 14 residues. Germline CDR1 and CDR2: ENHRY and SYGVKD. The CDR3 DNA reads as TGTGCCATCAGTGGACTAACGGGATCAGATGCGCAGTATTTT. As protein: CAISGLTGSDAQYF.

The V call is TRBV6-6, the J call TRBJ1-2, with D possibly matching TRBD1 (6 bases). The CDR3 loop spans 13 amino acids. Germline CDR1 reads MNHNY; CDR2 reads SVGAGI (reference sequence). V was clipped by 10 bases and J by 2 bases, with 14 bases between them. The CDR3 region has the DNA TGTGCCAACATTTACGGGACAAACTATGGCTACACCTTC. Translated, it gives CANIYGTNYGYTF.

A note on this clonotype: One junction end disagrees with the germline gene, perhaps due to a read error. V and J are TRBV7-9 and TRBJ2-7, with 9 positions matching TRBD2. This CDR3 contains 14 residues. Germline loops: CDR1 SEHNR, CDR2 FQNEAQ (reference sequence). The chain's CDR3 is CACSGGTSRSEQYF. DNA for the CDR3: TGTGCCTGCAGCGGGGGGACTAGCCGGTCTGAGCAGTACTTT.

The rearrangement joins TRBV5-1 to TRBJ2-2; D uncertain. The germline V and J ends were trimmed by 8 bases and 0 bases, with 14 bases remaining between them. Germline CDR1 and CDR2: SGHRS and YFSETQ. The CDR3 length is 15 residues. CDR3 amino acids: CASSPRNSNTGELFF. The CDR3 nucleotides read TGCGCCAGTAGTCCGAGAAACTCGAACACCGGGGAGCTGTTTTTT.

Note on this clonotype: One end of the junction varies from germline; a read error may be responsible. The CDR3 loop is CVSSDRHSPLHF. CDR3 coding DNA: TGTGTCAGCAGTGACCGACATTCACCCCTCCACTTT. The chain employs TRBV6-1 and TRBJ1-6; D remains unclear. The CDR3 sequence is 12 residues long. Germline-derived CDR1 and CDR2 are MNHNS and SASEGT.

As regards this clonotype: Lacking the conserved final phenylalanine or tryptophan, this CDR3 likely reflects a read error. The chain uses TRBV29-1 and TRBJ1-1, with unresolved D. Germline V gene sequence: CDR1 SQVTM, CDR2 ANQGSEA. The CDR3 covers 11 residues. V was shortened by 6 bases and J by 8 bases, with 13 bases between the two germline ends. The CDR3 sequence: CSVGMPIEAFV. CDR3 DNA: TGCAGCGTAGGGATGCCGATCGAAGCTTTCGTT.

Comment on this clonotype: No conserved phenylalanine or tryptophan ends this CDR3, so it is likely a read error. This chain links TRBV6-1 with TRBJ2-5; unclear D gene. The CDR3 is 13 amino acids. CDR1 and CDR2 from the germline V gene are MNHNS and SASEGT. The CDR3 region is CASSANSRETQYL. The CDR3 DNA reads TGTGCGAGCAGTGCGAATAGTCGAGAGACCCAGTACTTA.

This clonotype was recorded a few times. The rearrangement uses TRBV7-9 and TRBJ1-3; maybe TRBD1 (6 bases). Between the trimmed V and J ends, which lost 5 bases and 4 bases, there was a span of 12 bases. The CDR3 covers 14 residues. Germline CDR1 reads SEHNR; CDR2 reads FQNEAQ (reference sequence). CDR3 region: CASSRGGPGNTIYF. The CDR3 DNA reads TGTGCCAGCAGCCGAGGGGGTCCAGGAAACACCATATATTTT.

In this sample, this clonotype turned up once. The chain couples TRBV29-1 to TRBJ1-1; D gene unclear. This CDR3 spans 13 amino acids. Per the germline V gene, CDR1 is SQVTM and CDR2 is ANQGSEA. The CDR3 spells CSVSSGPDTEAFF. The CDR3, as DNA: TGCAGTGTCTCCTCCGGACCCGACACTGAAGCTTTCTTT.

This clonotype appeared many times. The V and J genes are TRBV6-5 and TRBJ2-3, with D maybe TRBD2 (6 bases). Germline V gene sequence: CDR1 MNHEY, CDR2 SVGAGI. Trimming shortened V by 4 bases and J by 2 bases, and 13 bases separated the two germline ends. The CDR3 has 15 amino acids. In nucleotides, the CDR3 is TGTGCCAGCAGTTCCAGGACTACGGACACAGATACGCAGTATTTT. Translating it yields CASSSRTTDTDTQYF.